The T cell receptor beta chain described here comes from a study of human T cells and chemical hapten exposure. About the study: The scalp of each patient received a weekly diphenylcyclopropenone dose for the full roughly 23-week study. Alopecia areata, totalis and universalis patients, mostly female, were included.

This clonotype was seen a few times. Its specificity is unknown. Study-wide results and limits: Significantly more large CDR3 similarity clusters arose among expanded TCRs than among controls. Positively correlated with patch test score were the counts of PT1 expanded TCRs.

This CDR3 comprises 15 residues. V shed 6 bases, J shed 3 bases, and the junction held 4 bases outside the gene matches. One entry per CDR3 protein results from TCRdb running MiXCR on the RACE reads. The sample lists 70,000 to 90,000 distinct CDR3 sequences, 8.5% to 12% occurring once. Time point reported: patch test 2, 6 weeks after DPC sensitization. Treatment here: therapeutic diphenylcyclopropenone sensitization with weekly scalp DPC. This TCR came from a woman between 50 and 59 years old with alopecia areata. Some clones in this sample may be carry-over from other donors' samples. The chain is built from TRBV12-3 or TRBV12-4 and TRBJ2-2; 10 nucleotides align to TRBD2. Sequences were derived from whole blood, sampled in connection with sensitization to the hapten diphenylcyclopropenone (DPC). CDR3 amino acids: CASRLLAGDTGELFF. CDR3 sequence (DNA): TGTGCCAGCAGACTCCTAGCGGGAGACACCGGGGAGCTGTTTTTT.